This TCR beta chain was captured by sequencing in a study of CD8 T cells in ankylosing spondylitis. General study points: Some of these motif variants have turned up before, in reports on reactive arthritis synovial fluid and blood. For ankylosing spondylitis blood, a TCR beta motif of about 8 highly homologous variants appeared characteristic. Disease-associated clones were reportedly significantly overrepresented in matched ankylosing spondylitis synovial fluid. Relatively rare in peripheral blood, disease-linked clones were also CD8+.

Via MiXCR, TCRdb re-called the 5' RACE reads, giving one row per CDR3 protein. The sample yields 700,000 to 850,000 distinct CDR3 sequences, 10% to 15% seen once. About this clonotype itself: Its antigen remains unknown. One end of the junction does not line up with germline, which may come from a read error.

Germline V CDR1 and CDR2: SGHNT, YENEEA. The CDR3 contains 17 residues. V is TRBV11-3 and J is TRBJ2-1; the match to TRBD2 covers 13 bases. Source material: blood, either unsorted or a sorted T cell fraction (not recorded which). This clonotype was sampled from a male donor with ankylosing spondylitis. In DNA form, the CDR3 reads TGTGCCAGCTCGAGACTAGCGGGAGGCGGCTCCCACAATGAGCAGTTCTTC. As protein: CASSRLAGGGSHNEQFF. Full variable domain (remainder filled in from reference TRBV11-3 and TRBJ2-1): EAGVVQSPRYKIIEKKQPVAFWCNPISGHNTLYWYLQNLGQGPELLIRYENEEAVDDSQLPKDRFSAERLKGVDSTLKIQPAELGDSAVYLCASSRLAGGGSHNEQFFGPGTRLTVL.